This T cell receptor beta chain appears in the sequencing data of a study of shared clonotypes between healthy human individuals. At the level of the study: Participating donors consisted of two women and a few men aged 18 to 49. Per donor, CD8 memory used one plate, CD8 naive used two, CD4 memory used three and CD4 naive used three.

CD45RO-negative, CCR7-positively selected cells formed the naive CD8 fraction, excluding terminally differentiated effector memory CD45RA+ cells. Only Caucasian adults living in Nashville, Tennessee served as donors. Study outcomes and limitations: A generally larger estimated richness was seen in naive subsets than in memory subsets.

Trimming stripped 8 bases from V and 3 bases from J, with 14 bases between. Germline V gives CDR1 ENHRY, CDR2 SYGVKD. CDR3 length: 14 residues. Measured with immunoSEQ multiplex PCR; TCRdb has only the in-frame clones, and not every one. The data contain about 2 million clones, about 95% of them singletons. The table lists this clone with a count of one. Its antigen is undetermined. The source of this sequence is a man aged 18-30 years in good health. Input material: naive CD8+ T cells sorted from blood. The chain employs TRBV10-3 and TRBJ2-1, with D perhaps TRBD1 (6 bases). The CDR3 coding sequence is TGTGCCATCGAGGACGGGACAAACTACAATGAGCAGTTCTTC. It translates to CAIEDGTNYNEQFF.